This T cell receptor beta chain stems from a study of cytomegalovirus exposure and HLA in healthy donors. As for the study in general: Findings of an earlier analysis included more than 90 million unique TCR beta sequences from roughly 200 million T cells. Points from the study as a whole: The classifier reportedly diagnosed cytomegalovirus status with high sensitivity and specificity.

Germline V gene data show CDR1 as SQVTM and CDR2 as ANQGSEA. V lost 4 bases to trimming and J lost 9 bases; unmatched junction nucleotides: 12. The CDR3 extends over 14 amino acids. Primers: 60 Vbeta forward and 13 Jbeta reverse. Produced via immunoSEQ multiplex PCR; TCRdb's table is partial and in-frame only. The repertoire consists of about 200,000 clones, with roughly 90% occurring once and the leading ten covering less than 1.3%. With respect to this clone: Antigen unknown.

The V and J genes are TRBV29-1 and TRBJ2-3; TRBD2 matches 8 bases. This clonotype was sampled from a boy aged 2-9 years in good health and CMV-seronegative. The specimen sequenced was PBMCs. CDR3 in amino acids: CSVVAGGRGGTQYF. The CDR3 DNA sequence: TGCAGCGTTGTCGCGGGAGGCCGCGGGGGGACGCAGTATTTT.